One and the same sample provided the 32 T cell receptor beta chains below, sequenced in a study of blood T cell repertoires in COVID-19. Clones were read by immunoSEQ multiplex PCR, and TCRdb kept only the in-frame ones, dropping some. The data show hundreds of thousands of clones, 80% to 95% seen once. Sequences were obtained from PBMCs or T cells enriched from blood (not recorded which). The receptors come from a woman younger than 30 who had recovered from COVID-19.

The chain is built from TRBV28 and TRBJ1-4, with 11 nucleotides matching TRBD1. Per germline, CDR1 MDHEN and CDR2 SYDVKM. Trimming at V came to 6 bases and at J to 5 bases, leaving 5 bases not matched to a gene. CDR3 length: 15 residues. Here the CDR3 DNA reads TGTGCCAGCAGGCACCGGGACAGGGGGAATGAAAAACTGTTTTTT. This codes for CASRHRDRGNEKLFF. The full variable domain, rest sourced from reference TRBV28 and TRBJ1-4, is DVKVTQSSRYLVKRTGEKVFLECVQDMDHENMFWYRQDPGLGLRLIYFSYDVKMKEKGDIPEGYSVSREKKERFSLILESASTNQTSMYLCASRHRDRGNEKLFFGSGTQLSVL.

This clone is a singleton in its sample. The chain has TRBV12-3 or TRBV12-4 and TRBJ1-2; D is perhaps TRBD1 (6 bases). V lost 6 bases, J lost 2 bases, and 10 bases lay in between. The CDR3 length is 13 residues. CDR3 DNA sequence: TGTGCCAGCAGACGACAGGAGAACTATGGCTACACCTTC. Its translation: CASRRQENYGYTF.

The rearrangement uses TRBV6-5 and TRBJ2-7; TRBD1 aligns across 11 bases. Germline V gives CDR1 MNHEY, CDR2 SVGAGI. Trimming removed 8 bases from V and 6 bases from J; junction bases left unmatched: 12. The CDR3 loop spans 15 amino acids. This chain's CDR3 is CASERGTGGFREQYF. CDR3 bases: TGTGCCAGCGAGAGGGGGACAGGGGGTTTCCGCGAGCAGTACTTC.

V usage is TRBV11-3 and J usage is TRBJ2-7; TRBD1 is a possible D gene (5 bases). The CDR3 covers 18 residues. The V gene lost 5 bases and the J gene lost 3 bases, with 26 bases spanning the gap. Germline V CDR1 and CDR2: SGHNT, YENEEA. This CDR3 is CASSPHPYRSPPSYEQYF. The DNA of the CDR3 is TGTGCCAGCAGCCCACACCCCTACAGGTCCCCTCCCAGCTACGAGCAGTACTTC.

The rearrangement joins TRBV7-9 to TRBJ2-1; TRBD2 matches 10 bases. The CDR3 is 18 residues long. J was trimmed by 0 bases and V by 5 bases; bases with no gene match: 10. Germline V CDR1 and CDR2: SEHNR, FQNEAQ (reference sequence). This CDR3 is CASSPLAGANSSYNEQFF. The CDR3 nucleotides read TGTGCCAGCAGCCCCCTAGCGGGGGCCAATAGCTCCTACAATGAGCAGTTCTTC.

As regards this clone: Different DNA sequences within this sample yield the same CDR3. J is TRBJ2-5 and V is TRBV15; 9 bases align to TRBD2. V lost 1 base, J lost 5 bases, and 8 bases stayed unmatched. Germline V gene data show CDR1 as LNHNV and CDR2 as YYDKDF (reference sequence). This CDR3 has 16 residues. CDR3 sequence: CATSRGRRGGHETQYF. In nucleotides, the CDR3 is TGTGCCACCAGCAGAGGGCGGCGGGGGGGTCATGAGACCCAGTACTTC.

The rearrangement links TRBV6-5 to TRBJ1-2; D remains ambiguous. Trimming took 6 bases from V and 11 from J, leaving 13 bases between them. The CDR3 has 11 residues. Germline CDR1 MNHEY, CDR2 SVGAGI. DNA of the CDR3: TGTGCCAGCAGCCAAGGAGGCGGTTACACCTTC. Its protein product is CASSQGGGYTF.

This clone was counted ten times or more. The V and J genes are TRBV10-3 and TRBJ2-5, with 7 bases that match TRBD1. J lost 2 bases, V lost 4 bases, and 7 bases had no gene match. The germline CDR1 and CDR2 sequences are ENHRY and SYGVKD. The CDR3 is 15 residues long. Here the CDR3 reads CAISAGTAQQETQYF. CDR3 nucleotides: TGTGCCATCAGTGCCGGGACAGCCCAACAAGAGACCCAGTACTTC.

A word on this clone: Other DNA sequences in the sample encode the same CDR3. The chain combines TRBV12-3 or TRBV12-4 with TRBJ2-5, with 7 bases aligning to TRBD2. This CDR3 spans 13 amino acids. V gave up 3 bases and J gave up 5 bases; unmatched junction bases: 3. CDR3 region: CASSLGGGETQYF. CDR3 DNA sequence: TGTGCCAGCAGTTTGGGCGGGGGTGAGACCCAGTACTTC.

The chain links TRBV12-5 to TRBJ2-2, with TRBD1 matching over 10 bases. With V trimmed by 2 bases and J by 5 bases, 5 bases remained unmatched. Germline values: CDR1 LGHNT, CDR2 FRNRAP. This CDR3 contains 16 residues. This chain's CDR3 is CASGLRGQGWTGELFF. The CDR3 nucleotides are TGTGCTAGTGGTTTGAGGGGACAGGGGTGGACCGGGGAGCTGTTTTTT. The whole variable domain, remainder taken from reference TRBV12-5 and TRBJ2-2, is DARVTQTPRHKVTEMGQEVTMRCQPILGHNTVFWYRQTMMQGLELLAYFRNRAPLDDSGMPKDRFSAEMPDATLATLKIQPSEPRDSAVYFCASGLRGQGWTGELFFGEGSRLTVL.

CDR3: CASSKTNQETQYF. The CDR3 DNA is TGTGCCAGCAGCAAGACTAACCAAGAGACCCAGTACTTC. The chain couples TRBV11-2 to TRBJ2-5; weak D call: TRBD2 (5 bases). Trimming pared 5 bases from V and 0 bases from J, leaving 7 bases between. The CDR3 runs 13 residues. Germline CDR1 is SGHAT and CDR2 is FQNNGV.

This clone was detected only a few times. This chain links TRBV6-4 with TRBJ1-2; 8 bases map to TRBD1. J gave up 6 bases and V 3 bases, and 6 bases lay outside the gene matches. The CDR3 contains 14 residues. CDR1 and CDR2 (germline): MRHNA, SNTAGT. The CDR3 nucleotides are TGTGCCAGCAGTGATGGACAGGGTGGTCATGGCTACACCTTC. Its protein product is CASSDGQGGHGYTF.

The gene calls are TRBV7-2 and TRBJ2-1, with 9 bases fitting TRBD1. Losses at the gene ends were 5 bases for V and 8 bases for J; bases not matched to a gene: 10. Germline CDR1 reads SGHTA; CDR2 reads FQGNSA. The CDR3 has 15 residues. CDR3 residues: CASSPARTGDHEQFF. The CDR3 DNA reads as TGTGCCAGCAGCCCCGCCCGGACAGGGGATCATGAGCAGTTCTTC. Variable domain in full (rest from reference TRBV7-2 and TRBJ2-1): GAGVSQSPSNKVTEKGKDVELRCDPISGHTALYWYRQSLGQGLEFLIYFQGNSAPDKSGLPSDRFSAERTGGSVSTLTIQRTQQEDSAVYLCASSPARTGDHEQFFGPGTRLTVL.

The rearrangement joins TRBV2 to TRBJ1-1, with D possibly TRBD1 on 6 matching bases. The V end was cut by 4 bases, the J end by 9 bases, with 18 bases between. This CDR3 is 14 amino acids long. CDR1 and CDR2 (germline): SNHLY, FYNNEI. The CDR3 spells CASSVGGATIKAFF. As DNA, the CDR3 is TGTGCCAGCAGTGTAGGGGGAGCAACGATAAAAGCTTTCTTT.

This clone was detected once. V usage is TRBV2 and J usage is TRBJ2-7; TRBD2 agrees at 9 bases. In germline, CDR1 is SNHLY, CDR2 FYNNEI. The CDR3 spans 15 residues. With V trimmed by 5 bases and J by 3 bases, 8 bases remained unmatched. CDR3 nucleotide sequence: TGTGCCAGCAGTTCCCCAGGGACTAGCCGCTACGAGCAGTACTTC. Translation gives CASSSPGTSRYEQYF. Variable domain in full (rest from reference TRBV2 and TRBJ2-7): EPEVTQTPSHQVTQMGQEVILRCVPISNHLYFYWYRQILGQKVEFLVSFYNNEISEKSEIFDDQFSVERPDGSNFTLKIRSTKLEDSAMYFCASSSPGTSRYEQYFGPGTRLTVT.

This clone has just one count. The V gene is TRBV19, the J gene TRBJ1-2, with D perhaps TRBD1 (6 bases). Per the germline V gene, CDR1 is LNHDA and CDR2 is SQIVND (reference sequence). This CDR3 has 14 amino acids. The ends were cut back, 6 bases at V and 8 bases at J, with 19 bases in the middle. The CDR3 sequence: CASSTLYRVEGYTF. CDR3 DNA: TGTGCCAGTAGCACTCTCTACAGGGTCGAGGGCTACACCTTC.

This chain links TRBV12-5 with TRBJ1-1; the match to TRBD1 covers 8 bases. The CDR3 covers 18 residues. Germline CDR1 is LGHNT and CDR2 is FRNRAP. The V segment lost 1 base and the J segment 2 bases; nucleotides outside the gene matches: 12. For the CDR3, the DNA is TGTGCTAGTGGTTTGGGCGCAAAGACAGGGGAAACAAACACTGAAGCTTTCTTT. Amino acid sequence: CASGLGAKTGETNTEAFF.

The V and J genes are TRBV19 and TRBJ1-1, with D tentatively TRBD1 (5 bases). The germline V and J ends were trimmed by 3 bases and 1 base, with 12 bases remaining between them. Germline V lookup: CDR1 LNHDA, CDR2 SQIVND (reference sequence). The CDR3 is made up of 15 amino acids. CDR3 amino acids: CASSISGGANTEAFF. The CDR3 DNA sequence: TGTGCCAGTAGTATTTCCGGGGGTGCGAACACTGAAGCTTTCTTT.

This rearrangement joins TRBV6-5 to TRBJ2-5, with 7 positions matching TRBD1. The germline CDR1 and CDR2 sequences are MNHEY and SVGAGI. This CDR3 is 14 amino acids long. Trimming cost V 0 bases and J 5 bases; bases outside gene matches: 3. Here the CDR3 reads CASSYSDRRETQYF. The CDR3 coding sequence is TGTGCCAGCAGTTACTCGGACAGGAGGGAGACCCAGTACTTC.

This sequence joins TRBV10-3 and TRBJ2-3; 15 positions agree with TRBD2. V was pared by 10 bases and J by 3 bases, with 11 bases of the junction left unmatched. Per the germline V gene, CDR1 is ENHRY and CDR2 is SYGVKD. This CDR3 has 17 amino acids. The CDR3 bases are TGTGCCACCACCCGGACTAGCGGGGGGGCCGGTACAGATACGCAGTATTTT. Amino acid sequence: CATTRTSGGAGTDTQYF.

This sequence joins TRBV6-4 and TRBJ1-2; D not certain. Germline V gene data show CDR1 as MRHNA and CDR2 as SNTAGT. Trimming cost V 3 bases and J 3 bases, with 14 bases left between them. The CDR3 consists of 15 residues. CDR3 sequence reads: CASSEEAGLYYGYTF. DNA of the CDR3: TGTGCCAGCAGTGAGGAGGCAGGACTTTACTATGGCTACACCTTC.

The V call is TRBV11-2, the J call TRBJ1-2, with TRBD1 as a possible D gene (6 bases). V was shortened by 5 bases and J by 2 bases, with 12 bases between the two germline ends. This CDR3 comprises 14 residues. CDR1 is SGHAT, CDR2 FQNNGV, per germline. In DNA, the CDR3 is TGTGCCAGCAGCCTGGACAGAGAGAACTATGGCTACACCTTC. It specifies CASSLDRENYGYTF.

The chain combines TRBV5-1 with TRBJ1-2; TRBD1 matches 7 bases. The germline CDR1 and CDR2 sequences are SGHRS and YFSETQ. The CDR3 is made up of 13 amino acids. V shed 4 bases and J 2 bases; nucleotides not matched to a gene: 2. The CDR3 DNA sequence: TGCGCCAGCAGCGTGACAGGGAACTATGGCTACACCTTC. It yields the protein CASSVTGNYGYTF.

For the CDR3, the DNA is TGCGCCAGCAGCCAAGAGGAAGGCGGGGGACGACTACTAGCCAAAAACATTCAGTACTTC. Translating it yields CASSQEEGGGRLLAKNIQYF. The chain combines TRBV4-1 with TRBJ2-4; 7 nucleotides match TRBD2. V was pared by 0 bases and J by 0 bases, with 14 bases of the junction left unmatched. Germline CDR1 reads MGHRA; CDR2 reads YSYEKL. This CDR3 comprises 20 residues.

The genes are TRBV24-1 and TRBJ1-1; 8 bases fit TRBD1. With V trimmed by 7 bases and J by 4 bases, 4 bases remained unmatched. The CDR3 is 13 residues long. CDR1 KGHDR and CDR2 SFDVKD come from the germline V gene. CDR3 amino acids: CATRATGGTEAFF. The DNA for the CDR3 is TGTGCCACCAGGGCCACAGGGGGCACTGAAGCTTTCTTT.

The gene calls are TRBV6-5 and TRBJ2-3; 11 nucleotides line up with TRBD2. After removal of 6 bases from V and 4 bases from J, the junction contained 6 bases not matched to a gene. Germline-derived CDR1 and CDR2 are MNHEY and SVGAGI. The CDR3 totals 15 residues. The CDR3 DNA sequence: TGTGCCAGCAGAAGACTAGCGGGAATTTCAGATACGCAGTATTTT. This codes for CASRRLAGISDTQYF.

CDR3 protein: CASSPPKGQGMNTEAFF. DNA for the CDR3: TGTGCCAGCTCACCACCGAAGGGACAGGGGATGAACACTGAAGCTTTCTTT. The chain employs TRBV18 and TRBJ1-1; the match to TRBD1 covers 10 bases. The germline gives CDR1 KGHSH, CDR2 LQKENI. This CDR3 has 17 amino acids. Trimming removed 0 bases from V and 0 bases from J; junction bases left unmatched: 4.

The chain employs TRBV9 and TRBJ1-6; 9 nucleotides agree with TRBD1. The CDR3 runs 17 residues. Trimming at V came to 3 bases and at J to 4 bases, leaving 8 bases not matched to a gene. Germline values: CDR1 SGDLS, CDR2 YYNGEE. In DNA, the CDR3 is TGTGCCAGCAGCGCCGTCGGGGGACAGGGTTATAATTCACCCCTCCACTTT. Residues: CASSAVGGQGYNSPLHF.

This clone occurred once. The chain employs TRBV7-2 and TRBJ1-2; TRBD1 agrees at 7 bases. The germline V gene has CDR1 SGHTA and CDR2 FQGNSA. CDR3 length: 13 residues. V gave up 3 bases and J gave up 5 bases; unmatched junction bases: 3. CDR3 DNA sequence: TGTGCCAGCAGCTTCGGGACAGCTTATGGCTACACCTTC. Translating gives CASSFGTAYGYTF.

This rearrangement joins TRBV18 to TRBJ2-2; no reliable D call. Per germline, CDR1 KGHSH and CDR2 LQKENI. Trimming stripped 3 bases from V and 1 base from J, with 12 bases between. The CDR3 loop spans 16 amino acids. The CDR3 loop reads CASSPQSPQNTGELFF. As DNA, the CDR3 is TGTGCCAGCTCACCCCAGTCCCCACAGAACACCGGGGAGCTGTTTTTT. Full variable domain (outside the CDR3, taken from reference TRBV18 and TRBJ2-2): NAGVMQNPRHLVRRRGQEARLRCSPMKGHSHVYWYRQLPEEGLKFMVYLQKENIIDESGMPKERFSAEFPKEGPSILRIQQVVRGDSAAYFCASSPQSPQNTGELFFGEGSRLTVL.

The V call is TRBV19, the J call TRBJ1-5, with 7 nucleotides matching TRBD1. Germline V CDR1 and CDR2: LNHDA, SQIVND (reference sequence). This CDR3 region has 17 residues. V was pared by 7 bases and J by 2 bases, with 14 bases of the junction left unmatched. This CDR3 reads CASIPQGGLWGNQPQHF. The CDR3 DNA sequence: TGTGCCAGTATACCCCAGGGGGGACTTTGGGGCAATCAGCCCCAGCATTTT. The complete variable domain, with remaining parts taken from reference TRBV19 and TRBJ1-5, reads DGGITQSPKYLFRKEGQNVTLSCEQNLNHDAMYWYRQDPGQGLRLIYYSQIVNDFQKGDIAEGYSVSREKKESFPLTVTSAQKNPTAFYLCASIPQGGLWGNQPQHFGDGTRLSIL.

The chain links TRBV5-1 to TRBJ1-2; no firm D call. Germline lookup yields CDR1 SGHRS and CDR2 YFSETQ. Trimming shortened V by 0 bases and J by 4 bases, and 7 bases separated the two germline ends. This CDR3 contains 13 residues. The CDR3 sequence is CASSLESVYGYTF. Written as DNA, the CDR3 is TGCGCCAGCAGCTTGGAGAGCGTCTATGGCTACACCTTC.